The 25 T cell receptor beta chains listed next were all sequenced from one sample in a study of shared clonotypes between healthy human individuals. Measured with immunoSEQ multiplex PCR; TCRdb has only the in-frame clones, and not every one. Of some 580,000 clones in the sample, 97% were seen once. Sequenced input: naive CD4+ T cells sorted from blood. Subset denoted: CD45RA+ positively selected. Every receptor here comes from a woman younger than 45 in good health.

The chain couples TRBV11-2 to TRBJ2-6, with a tentative D call TRBD1 (6 bases). Trimming shortened V by 5 bases and J by 4 bases, and 15 bases separated the two germline ends. The CDR3 consists of 16 residues. Germline CDR1 reads SGHAT; CDR2 reads FQNNGV. The CDR3 sequence: CASSPRTDLGANVLTF. CDR3 sequence (DNA): TGTGCCAGCAGCCCTCGGACAGACCTGGGGGCCAACGTCCTGACTTTC.

The chain has TRBV5-4 and TRBJ2-5; D call uncertain. V shed 1 base and J shed 5 bases, with 6 bases lying between them. Germline V lookup: CDR1 SGHNT, CDR2 YYREEE (reference sequence). The CDR3 length is 12 residues. The CDR3 region has the DNA TGTGCCAGCAGCTTGTTCCCTGAGACCCAGTACTTC. This sequence encodes CASSLFPETQYF.

The V gene is TRBV19, the J gene TRBJ2-3, with D hard to call. V gave up 3 bases and J gave up 4 bases, with 5 bases separating them. The CDR3 runs 12 residues. Germline CDR1 reads LNHDA; CDR2 reads SQIVND (reference sequence). This chain's CDR3 is CASSIRPDTQYF. The CDR3 DNA follows: TGTGCCAGTAGTATCCGGCCAGATACGCAGTATTTT.

J is TRBJ1-5 and V is TRBV10-3; D unclear. The CDR3 covers 13 residues. Trimming left V 3 bases short and J 6 bases short, with 9 bases between. CDR1 is ENHRY, CDR2 SYGVKD, per germline. The CDR3: CAISEKGTQPQHF. As DNA, the CDR3 is TGTGCCATCAGTGAAAAGGGAACTCAGCCCCAGCATTTT.

The gene calls are TRBV7-7 and TRBJ2-3, with D possibly being TRBD1 (5 bases). V gave up 1 base and J gave up 3 bases, with 14 bases separating them. The CDR3 has 16 residues. In germline, CDR1 is SSHAT, CDR2 FNYEAQ (reference sequence). The CDR3 sequence: CASSLGTGLGTDTQYF. The CDR3, as DNA: TGTGCCAGCAGCTTAGGTACAGGTTTGGGGACAGATACGCAGTATTTT.

This rearrangement joins TRBV7-8 to TRBJ2-2; D unclear. In germline, CDR1 is SGHVS, CDR2 FQNEAQ. This CDR3 contains 15 residues. V gave up 5 bases and J gave up 1 base, with 11 bases separating them. CDR3 sequence: CASSRVEGNTGELFF. CDR3 bases: TGTGCCAGCAGCCGGGTAGAAGGGAACACCGGGGAGCTGTTTTTT.

About this clone: Other DNA sequences in this specimen translate into the identical CDR3. V usage is TRBV27 and J usage is TRBJ2-7; TRBD2 aligns across 11 bases. The germline V gene has CDR1 MNHEY and CDR2 SMNVEV (reference sequence). Trimming cost V 5 bases and J 7 bases; bases outside gene matches: 1. The CDR3 spans 12 residues. CDR3 sequence reads: CASSRLAGEQYF. The CDR3 DNA reads TGTGCCAGCAGTCGACTAGCGGGGGAGCAGTACTTC.

V gene TRBV11-3 combines with J gene TRBJ2-3; no clear D. V was trimmed by 1 base and J by 0 bases, leaving 14 bases between them. CDR3 length: 17 amino acids. The V gene's germline CDR1 is SGHNT and CDR2 YENEEA. Here the CDR3 DNA reads TGTGCCAGCAGCTTAGCGCTGGGCGGACCTAGCACAGATACGCAGTATTTT. It codes for CASSLALGGPSTDTQYF.

This chain joins TRBV28 and TRBJ2-1; no clear D. This CDR3 spans 15 amino acids. Trimming shortened V by 6 bases and J by 1 base, and 13 bases separated the two germline ends. Germline CDR1 is MDHEN and CDR2 is SYDVKM. DNA of the CDR3: TGTGCCAGCAGCCCCTCAAGCCGATCCTACAATGAGCAGTTCTTC. The encoded protein is CASSPSSRSYNEQFF.

This chain joins TRBV19 and TRBJ2-1; TRBD2 matches 11 bases. The CDR3 has 16 residues. Germline loops: CDR1 LNHDA, CDR2 SQIVND (reference sequence). Germline trimming cut 0 bases from V and 4 bases from J; bases unmatched to any gene: 2. CDR3 residues: CASSIETSGSYNEQFF. The CDR3 DNA reads as TGTGCCAGTAGTATAGAAACTAGCGGGAGTTACAATGAGCAGTTCTTC. Drawing the rest from reference TRBV19 and TRBJ2-1, the complete variable domain is DGGITQSPKYLFRKEGQNVTLSCEQNLNHDAMYWYRQDPGQGLRLIYYSQIVNDFQKGDIAEGYSVSREKKESFPLTVTSAQKNPTAFYLCASSIETSGSYNEQFFGPGTRLTVL.

The chain joins TRBV4-1 to TRBJ2-7, with 9 bases identical to TRBD2. J was trimmed by 4 bases and V by 6 bases; bases with no gene match: 19. The CDR3 is made up of 18 amino acids. Per germline, CDR1 MGHRA and CDR2 YSYEKL. CDR3 DNA sequence: TGCGCCAGCAGTCCAAGCCACCTTGGACTAGCGCGGGGATACGAGCAGTACTTC. It specifies CASSPSHLGLARGYEQYF.

This sequence joins TRBV6-5 and TRBJ2-3; D not certain. V lost 6 bases to trimming and J lost 1 base, with 11 bases between them. The V gene's germline CDR1 is MNHEY and CDR2 SVGAGI. This CDR3 comprises 14 residues. As DNA, the CDR3 is TGTGCCAGCAGACCACTGGTTCGCACAGATACGCAGTATTTT. Its protein is CASRPLVRTDTQYF.

The CDR3, as DNA: TGTGCCAGCAGTGAATCGGACAACTTGGACACCATATATTTT. It is translated as CASSESDNLDTIYF. This rearrangement joins TRBV6-1 to TRBJ1-3, with D perhaps matching TRBD1 (5 bases). Trimming shortened V by 2 bases and J by 8 bases, and 13 bases separated the two germline ends. The CDR3 spans 14 residues. Germline V CDR1 and CDR2: MNHNS, SASEGT.

This clone appeared a single time. The chain joins TRBV28 to TRBJ2-7; D perhaps matches TRBD1 (5 bases). This CDR3 is 12 amino acids long. CDR1 is MDHEN, CDR2 SYDVKM, per germline. Trimming cost V 8 bases and J 4 bases, with 12 bases left between them. CDR3 in DNA: TGTGCCAGCGAGGACACAACTTACGAGCAGTACTTC. The encoded protein is CASEDTTYEQYF.

The chain employs TRBV7-9 and TRBJ1-1; TRBD1 is a possible D gene (6 bases). The CDR3 length is 16 residues. Per the germline V gene, CDR1 is SEHNR and CDR2 is FQNEAQ (reference sequence). V lost 5 bases to trimming and J lost 0 bases, with 16 bases between them. The CDR3 spells CASSQRQVTLNTEAFF. CDR3 DNA sequence: TGTGCCAGCAGCCAAAGACAGGTTACCTTGAACACTGAAGCTTTCTTT. Full variable domain (outside the CDR3, taken from reference TRBV7-9 and TRBJ1-1): DTGVSQNPRHKITKRGQNVTFRCDPISEHNRLYWYRQTLGQGPEFLTYFQNEAQLEKSRLLSDRFSAERPKGSFSTLEIQRTEQGDSAMYLCASSQRQVTLNTEAFFGQGTRLTVV.

In the case of this clone: Other DNA sequences in the sample encode the same CDR3. The genes are TRBV28 and TRBJ2-5, with TRBD1 identical over 7 bases. Trimming cost V 6 bases and J 5 bases; bases outside gene matches: 9. The CDR3 runs 14 residues. Looked up from germline, CDR1 is MDHEN and CDR2 is SYDVKM. The CDR3 reads CASRLTGRGETQYF. The CDR3 coding sequence is TGTGCCAGCAGATTGACAGGGCGAGGCGAGACCCAGTACTTC.

The chain combines TRBV28 with TRBJ2-7; D is ambiguous. The CDR3 totals 15 residues. V was shortened by 4 bases and J by 1 base, with 14 bases between the two germline ends. Germline V gene lookup returns CDR1 MDHEN and CDR2 SYDVKM. The DNA for the CDR3 is TGTGCCAGCAGTTCTGGCGGTCCGAGATCCTACGAGCAGTACTTC. Protein sequence: CASSSGGPRSYEQYF. Supplemented by reference TRBV28 and TRBJ2-7, the full variable domain reads DVKVTQSSRYLVKRTGEKVFLECVQDMDHENMFWYRQDPGLGLRLIYFSYDVKMKEKGDIPEGYSVSREKKERFSLILESASTNQTSMYLCASSSGGPRSYEQYFGPGTRLTVT.

The chain uses TRBV11-2 and TRBJ2-3, with a weak D call TRBD2 (5 bases). V was shortened by 5 bases and J by 0 bases, with 12 bases between the two germline ends. This CDR3 region has 15 residues. Germline V gene sequence: CDR1 SGHAT, CDR2 FQNNGV. This CDR3 is CASSLAGSSTDTQYF. The CDR3, as DNA: TGTGCCAGCAGCCTAGCCGGGTCTAGCACAGATACGCAGTATTTT.

The gene calls are TRBV18 and TRBJ1-5; D is uncertain. The V end lost 2 bases, the J end lost 3 bases, and 8 bases lay between the germline ends. CDR3 length: 14 amino acids. The germline V gene encodes CDR1 KGHSH and CDR2 LQKENI. CDR3 residues: CASSPESTNQPQHF. The CDR3 bases are TGTGCCAGCTCACCAGAGTCGACCAATCAGCCCCAGCATTTT.

The chain links TRBV10-2 to TRBJ2-7, with D possibly TRBD1 on 6 matching bases. CDR3 length equals 12 residues. Germline V gene sequence: CDR1 WSHSY, CDR2 SAAADI. The V and J ends lost 3 bases and 11 bases respectively, with 14 bases between them. CDR3 sequence reads: CASSDPDSIEYF. The CDR3, as DNA: TGCGCCAGCAGTGACCCGGACAGCATAGAGTACTTC.

V and J are TRBV19 and TRBJ1-2; TRBD1 aligns across 9 bases. After removal of 2 bases from V and 4 bases from J, the junction contained 5 bases not matched to a gene. The CDR3 covers 15 residues. Germline V gene lookup returns CDR1 LNHDA and CDR2 SQIVND (reference sequence). The CDR3 region is CASSIPGQGSYGYTF. The DNA for the CDR3 is TGTGCCAGTAGTATACCGGGACAGGGATCCTATGGCTACACCTTC.

The gene calls are TRBV6-1 and TRBJ1-1; the D is unclear. The CDR3 covers 15 residues. Germline CDR1 reads MNHNS; CDR2 reads SASEGT. Trimming stripped 0 bases from V and 3 bases from J, with 11 bases between. The CDR3 nucleotides are TGTGCCAGCAGTGAAGCGCAGGCCGACGACACTGAAGCTTTCTTT. Translation gives CASSEAQADDTEAFF.

The chain links TRBV27 to TRBJ1-4, with TRBD1 matching over 7 bases. In germline, CDR1 is MNHEY, CDR2 SMNVEV (reference sequence). The ends lost 5 bases at V and 0 bases at J; junction bases unmatched: 9. This CDR3 has 17 amino acids. CDR3 in DNA: TGTGCCAGCAGTGCAGGGACAGCCCATGCAACTAATGAAAAACTGTTTTTT. Its protein is CASSAGTAHATNEKLFF.

The CDR3 region has the DNA TGTGCCAGCAGTCCCTGGGCCTCAGCGGGGGGGGAGACCCAGTACTTC. It translates to CASSPWASAGGETQYF. V usage is TRBV6-6 and J usage is TRBJ2-5; TRBD2 matches 10 bases. The trim removed 5 bases at V and 5 bases at J, leaving 11 bases unmatched. The CDR3 loop spans 16 amino acids. CDR1 is MNHNY, CDR2 SVGAGI, per germline (reference sequence).

The CDR3 bases are TGTGCCAGCAGCACTGACAGGGGTGGTACGCAGTATTTT. Translation: CASSTDRGGTQYF. This rearrangement joins TRBV5-6 to TRBJ2-3, with 8 bases fitting TRBD1. Per germline, CDR1 SGHDT and CDR2 YYEEEE. This CDR3 region has 13 residues. V was clipped by 4 bases and J by 8 bases; unmatched bases: 6. Full variable domain (outside the CDR3, taken from reference TRBV5-6 and TRBJ2-3): DAGVTQSPTHLIKTRGQQVTLRCSPKSGHDTVSWYQQALGQGPQFIFQYYEEEERQRGNFPDRFSGHQFPNYSSELNVNALLLGDSALYLCASSTDRGGTQYFGPGTRLTVL.